These 21 T cell receptor beta chains were all obtained from the same sample, sequenced in a study of cytomegalovirus exposure and HLA in healthy donors. 13 Jbeta primers and 60 Vbeta primers were used for the PCR. Sequenced by immunoSEQ multiplex PCR; TCRdb stores in-frame clones only, minus some. The table includes around 190,000 clones, about 77% detected once. Sequenced: PBMCs. The receptors derive from a man in his sixties in good health and CMV-seronegative.

The chain employs TRBV28 and TRBJ2-5, with D possibly being TRBD2 (5 bases). Germline lookup yields CDR1 MDHEN and CDR2 SYDVKM. Trimming cost V 1 base and J 0 bases, with 9 bases left between them. The CDR3 runs to 15 residues. Here the CDR3 reads CASSLLSRDQETQYF. As DNA, the CDR3 is TGTGCCAGCAGTTTATTATCGCGGGACCAAGAGACCCAGTACTTC.

The chain combines TRBV18 with TRBJ2-7; D call uncertain. This CDR3 is built from 13 residues. Trimming cost V 6 bases and J 2 bases, with 11 bases left between them. Germline loops: CDR1 KGHSH, CDR2 LQKENI. The CDR3 protein is CASSPDLTYEQYF. The CDR3 nucleotides read TGTGCCAGCTCGCCCGACTTAACCTACGAGCAGTACTTC.

V gene TRBV6-5 combines with J gene TRBJ2-3, with a weak D call TRBD2 (6 bases). Per the germline V gene, CDR1 is MNHEY and CDR2 is SVGAGI. Trimming shortened V by 7 bases and J by 9 bases, and 11 bases separated the two germline ends. The length of the CDR3 is 11 residues. Here the CDR3 reads CASTAGRTQYF. CDR3 coding DNA: TGTGCCAGCACCGCGGGAAGGACGCAGTATTTT.

The chain employs TRBV5-1 and TRBJ2-7; TRBD2 aligns across 10 bases. The CDR3 runs 14 residues. The germline V gene has CDR1 SGHRS and CDR2 YFSETQ. The ends lost 8 bases at V and 1 base at J; junction bases unmatched: 6. The chain's CDR3 is CASASAGGSYEQYF. The CDR3 bases are TGCGCCAGTGCATCAGCGGGGGGGTCCTACGAGCAGTACTTC.

The chain has TRBV6-6 and TRBJ2-5; possibly TRBD1 for D (6 bases). The J call is in doubt because the DNA end fits TRBJ2-7 better. The CDR3 consists of 12 residues. Germline values: CDR1 MNHNY, CDR2 SVGAGI (reference sequence). CDR3 sequence: CASSTGFYEQYF. CDR3 in DNA: TGTGCCAGCAGTACAGGGTTCTACGAGCAGTACTTC.

The chain combines TRBV5-4 with TRBJ2-7; 8 bases map to TRBD2. This CDR3 has 14 residues. The junction had 7 bases not matched to a gene; V was cut back by 4 bases and J by 4 bases. Looked up from germline, CDR1 is SGHNT and CDR2 is YYREEE (reference sequence). CDR3 region: CASSRSGSPYEQYF. DNA for the CDR3: TGTGCCAGCAGCCGAAGCGGGAGTCCTTACGAGCAGTACTTC.

The rearrangement uses TRBV6-6 and TRBJ1-1, with D possibly TRBD1 on 6 matching bases. The germline V gene has CDR1 MNHNY and CDR2 SVGAGI (reference sequence). The CDR3 is 15 amino acids. V dropped 4 bases and J dropped 5 bases, with 17 bases sitting between them. The CDR3: CASSSPGVSPTEAFF. The CDR3 nucleotides are TGTGCCAGCAGTTCTCCAGGGGTATCCCCAACTGAAGCTTTCTTT.

The rearrangement links TRBV28 to TRBJ1-5; 7 nucleotides line up with TRBD1. V lost 6 bases to trimming and J lost 7 bases; unmatched junction nucleotides: 9. The germline V gene encodes CDR1 MDHEN and CDR2 SYDVKM. This CDR3 has 14 residues. CDR3 in amino acids: CASSVQGPLQPQHF. For the CDR3, the DNA is TGTGCCAGCAGCGTACAGGGGCCCTTACAGCCCCAGCATTTT.

The chain has TRBV10-1 and TRBJ2-2, with 7 bases fitting TRBD2. The CDR3 has 14 amino acids. Germline assignment: CDR1 WNHNN and CDR2 SYGVQD (reference sequence). V dropped 6 bases and J dropped 0; count of bases not matched to a gene: 1. CDR3 in DNA: TGCGCCAGCAGAGCGGGACCGAACACCGGGGAGCTGTTTTTT. Its translation: CASRAGPNTGELFF.

The genes are TRBV14 and TRBJ2-7; D not resolved. The CDR3 extends over 12 amino acids. Germline CDR1 and CDR2: SGHDN and FVKESK. V lost 1 base, J lost 7 bases, and 8 bases lay in between. The CDR3 DNA sequence: TGTGCCAGCAGCCAAGTACACACAGAGCAGTACTTC. Its translation is CASSQVHTEQYF.

The chain has TRBV27 and TRBJ2-7; 11 bases are a match to TRBD2. In germline, CDR1 is MNHEY, CDR2 SMNVEV (reference sequence). The V segment lost 6 bases and the J segment 3 bases; nucleotides outside the gene matches: 4. The CDR3 spans 14 residues. CDR3: CASSRGTSGYEQYF. As DNA, the CDR3 is TGTGCCAGCAGCCGGGGGACTAGCGGCTACGAGCAGTACTTC.

V and J are TRBV6-4 and TRBJ2-7, with D perhaps TRBD2 (5 bases). Germline V lookup: CDR1 MRHNA, CDR2 SNTAGT. Deletions cut 6 bases from V and 2 bases from J, with 14 bases between. CDR3 length: 14 residues. The CDR3 here is CASSGGGSTYEQYF. The CDR3 bases are TGTGCCAGCAGCGGAGGAGGCAGCACCTACGAGCAGTACTTC.

In regard to this clone: This sample also contains other DNA sequences that code for the same CDR3. This chain uses TRBV11-2 with TRBJ2-3; the D gene is possibly TRBD1 (5 bases). CDR3 size: 13 residues. The ends were cut back, 0 bases at V and 6 bases at J, with 7 bases in the middle. Germline V gene lookup returns CDR1 SGHAT and CDR2 FQNNGV. The CDR3: CASSLDRVDTQYF. The CDR3 DNA follows: TGTGCCAGCAGCTTAGACAGGGTTGATACGCAGTATTTT. Full variable domain (remainder filled in from reference TRBV11-2 and TRBJ2-3): EAGVAQSPRYKIIEKRQSVAFWCNPISGHATLYWYQQILGQGPKLLIQFQNNGVVDDSQLPKDRFSAERLKGVDSTLKIQPAKLEDSAVYLCASSLDRVDTQYFGPGTRLTVL.

This clone appeared a single time. The rearrangement joins TRBV5-8 to TRBJ2-3; TRBD2 matches 9 bases. Losses at the gene ends were 1 base for V and 4 bases for J; bases not matched to a gene: 4. This CDR3 region has 15 residues. Germline V lookup: CDR1 SGHTS, CDR2 YDEGEE. The CDR3 loop reads CASSLRAGGADTQYF. The CDR3 DNA follows: TGTGCCAGCAGCTTGCGAGCGGGGGGCGCAGATACGCAGTATTTT.

The chain recombines TRBV5-4 with TRBJ2-1, with TRBD2 identical over 8 bases. Germline lookup yields CDR1 SGHNT and CDR2 YYREEE (reference sequence). The CDR3 runs 14 residues. Unmatched junction bases numbered 7, after V lost 4 bases and J lost 7 bases. The CDR3 DNA follows: TGTGCCAGCAGCCTCAAGCGGGGGAGTAATGAGCAGTTCTTC. This encodes CASSLKRGSNEQFF. Full variable domain (rest looked up from reference TRBV5-4 and TRBJ2-1): ETGVTQSPTHLIKTRGQQVTLRCSSQSGHNTVSWYQQALGQGPQFIFQYYREEENGRGNFPPRFSGLQFPNYSSELNVNALELDDSALYLCASSLKRGSNEQFFGPGTRLTVL.

The V gene is TRBV9, the J gene TRBJ2-3; D gene unclear. The CDR3 extends over 15 amino acids. Germline V gives CDR1 SGDLS, CDR2 YYNGEE. Trimming removed 0 bases from V and 2 bases from J, with 10 bases in between. The CDR3 here is CASSVVALDTDTQYF. The CDR3 DNA reads as TGTGCCAGCAGCGTAGTCGCCCTAGACACAGATACGCAGTATTTT.

This chain uses TRBV2 with TRBJ2-1; no definite D call. The CDR3 is 15 amino acids. Germline V gene data show CDR1 as SNHLY and CDR2 as FYNNEI. Deletions cut 4 bases from V and 0 bases from J, with 10 bases between. For the CDR3, the DNA is TGTGCCAGCAGTGCCCGCCTGAGCTCCTACAATGAGCAGTTCTTC. Translation: CASSARLSSYNEQFF.

The CDR3: CASSSLGISSYNEQFF. CDR3 sequence (DNA): TGTGCCAGCAGCTCCCTAGGAATAAGCTCCTACAATGAGCAGTTCTTC. The V gene is TRBV9, the J gene TRBJ2-1; D uncertain. V dropped 4 bases and J dropped 0 bases, with 14 bases sitting between them. This CDR3 is 16 amino acids long. Germline CDR1 is SGDLS and CDR2 is YYNGEE. The complete variable domain, with remaining parts taken from reference TRBV9 and TRBJ2-1, reads DSGVTQTPKHLITATGQRVTLRCSPRSGDLSVYWYQQSLDQGLQFLIQYYNGEERAKGNILERFSAQQFPDLHSELNLSSLELGDSALYFCASSSLGISSYNEQFFGPGTRLTVL.

The chain is built from TRBV6-1 and TRBJ2-5; 7 nucleotides agree with TRBD1. Germline trimming cut 7 bases from V and 4 bases from J; bases unmatched to any gene: 6. Germline V lookup: CDR1 MNHNS, CDR2 SASEGT. The CDR3 loop spans 13 amino acids. This CDR3 reads CASKKQGIETQYF. DNA for the CDR3: TGTGCCAGCAAAAAACAGGGGATAGAGACCCAGTACTTC.

The chain carries TRBV5-6 and TRBJ1-5; D is unresolved. Between the trimmed V and J ends, which lost 4 bases and 7 bases, there was a span of 15 bases. The CDR3 totals 14 residues. CDR1 SGHDT and CDR2 YYEEEE come from the germline V gene. CDR3 DNA: TGTGCCAGCAGCCCCCGGGCGGGGTTCCAGCCCCAGCATTTT. The encoded protein is CASSPRAGFQPQHF.

V usage is TRBV9 and J usage is TRBJ1-3, with a weak D call TRBD1 (5 bases). Looked up from germline, CDR1 is SGDLS and CDR2 is YYNGEE. Deletions cut 3 bases from V and 2 bases from J, with 18 bases between. This CDR3 is built from 17 residues. This CDR3 reads CASSAGQTAGPGNTIYF. The DNA of the CDR3 is TGTGCCAGCAGCGCGGGGCAAACAGCGGGCCCTGGAAACACCATATATTTT.